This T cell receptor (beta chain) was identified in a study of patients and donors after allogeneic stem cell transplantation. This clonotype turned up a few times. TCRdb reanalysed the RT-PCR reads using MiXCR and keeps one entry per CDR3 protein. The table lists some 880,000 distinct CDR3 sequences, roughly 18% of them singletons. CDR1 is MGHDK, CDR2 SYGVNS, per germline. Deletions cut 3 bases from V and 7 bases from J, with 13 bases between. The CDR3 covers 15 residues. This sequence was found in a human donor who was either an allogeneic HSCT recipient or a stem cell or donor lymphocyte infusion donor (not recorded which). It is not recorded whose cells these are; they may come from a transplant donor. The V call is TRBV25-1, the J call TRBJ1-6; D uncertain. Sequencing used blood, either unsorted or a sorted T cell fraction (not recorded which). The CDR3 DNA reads TGTGCCAGCAGTGACAGTTCAGCCGCAAATTCACCCCTCCACTTT. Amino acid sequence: CASSDSSAANSPLHF.